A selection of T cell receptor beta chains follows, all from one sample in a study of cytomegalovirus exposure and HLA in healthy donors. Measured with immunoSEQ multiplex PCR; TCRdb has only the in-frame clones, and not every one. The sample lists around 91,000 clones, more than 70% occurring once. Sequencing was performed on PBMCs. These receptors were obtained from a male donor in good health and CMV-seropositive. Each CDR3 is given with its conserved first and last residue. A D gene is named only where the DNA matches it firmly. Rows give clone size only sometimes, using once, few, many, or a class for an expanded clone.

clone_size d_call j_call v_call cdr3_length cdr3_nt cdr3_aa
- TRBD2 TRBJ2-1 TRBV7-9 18 TGTGCCAGCAGCCTCGGGACTAGCGGGAGGGCCCTGGGAAATGAGCAGTTCTTC CASSLGTSGRALGNEQFF
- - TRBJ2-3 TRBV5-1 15 TGCGCCAGCAACCTGGGGTTAGGGGGCACAGATACGCAGTATTTT CASNLGLGGTDTQYF
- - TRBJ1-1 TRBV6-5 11 TGTGCCAGTCAAGCGGGCACTGAAGCTTTCTTT CASQAGTEAFF
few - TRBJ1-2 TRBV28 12 TGTGCCAGCAGTTTGCCGGACTATGGCTACACCTTC CASSLPDYGYTF
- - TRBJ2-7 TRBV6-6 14 TGTGCCAGCAGCCGACTGAGCGGCCCCTACGAGCAGTACTTC CASSRLSGPYEQYF
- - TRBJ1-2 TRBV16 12 TGTGCCAGCAGCCAATTCGTGGCGGTTTACACCTTC CASSQFVAVYTF
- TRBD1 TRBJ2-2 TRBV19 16 TGTGCCAGTAGTACACAGGGGGCTAGGGTCACCGGGGAGCTGTTTTTT CASSTQGARVTGELFF
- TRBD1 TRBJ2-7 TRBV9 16 TGTGCCAGCAGCAGGACAGGAAGCGTCCCCTCCTACGAGCAGTACTTC CASSRTGSVPSYEQYF
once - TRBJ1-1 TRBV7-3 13 TGTGCCAGCAGCTCGACAGGGAACACTGAAGCTTTCTTT CASSSTGNTEAFF
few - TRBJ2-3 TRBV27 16 TGTGCCAGCAGCTTACTCCGGGGTAGTGGCACAGATACGCAGTATTTT CASSLLRGSGTDTQYF
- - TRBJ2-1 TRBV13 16 TGTGCCAGCAGCCCAGACAGACAGAGCTCCTACAATGAGCAGTTCTTC CASSPDRQSSYNEQFF
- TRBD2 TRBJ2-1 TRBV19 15 TGTGCCAGTAGTGCGGGAGGAAGCTCCTACAATGAGCAGTTCTTC CASSAGGSSYNEQFF
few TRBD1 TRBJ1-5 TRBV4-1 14 TGCGCCAGCAGCCAAGCGGACAGGTCTCAGCCCCAGCATTTT CASSQADRSQPQHF
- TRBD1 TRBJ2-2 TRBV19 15 TGTGCCAGTAGTATTCTTCAGGGGGCTCCCGGGGAGCTGTTTTTT CASSILQGAPGELFF
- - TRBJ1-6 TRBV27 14 TGTGCCAGCAGATACAGGGACCCTAATTCACCCCTCCACTTT CASRYRDPNSPLHF
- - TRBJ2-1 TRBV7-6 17 TGTGCCAGCAGCTTAGGCCGGGGGACCCCCTCCTACAATGAGCAGTTCTTC CASSLGRGTPSYNEQFF
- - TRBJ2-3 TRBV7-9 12 TGTGCCAGCAGCCCAAGCGGGGATACGCAGTATTTT CASSPSGDTQYF
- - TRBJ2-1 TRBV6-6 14 TGTGCCAGCACCCTCAGACAGAACTACAATGAGCAGTTCTTC CASTLRQNYNEQFF
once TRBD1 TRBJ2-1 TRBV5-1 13 TGCGCCAGCAGCTCGCGACCGGGACAGGAAAGGTTCTTC CASSSRPGQERFF
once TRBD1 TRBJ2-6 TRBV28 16 TGTGCCAGCGGAGGGACAGGGACCTCTGGGGCCAACGTCCTGACTTTC CASGGTGTSGANVLTF
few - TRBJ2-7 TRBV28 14 TGTGCCAGCAGTTTCGGTGGGCGCTCCTACGAGCAGTACTTC CASSFGGRSYEQYF
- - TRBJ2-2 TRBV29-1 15 TGCAGCGTTCCCCTGAGGGAATCGTTCACCGGGGAGCTGTTTTTT CSVPLRESFTGELFF
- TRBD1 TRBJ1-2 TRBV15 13 TGTGCCACCAGCGTTCGGACAGGGAGTGGCTACACCTTC CATSVRTGSGYTF
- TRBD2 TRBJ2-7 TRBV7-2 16 TGTGCCAGCAGCTTAGGGGCTAGCGGGAGGGCCCACGAGCAGTACTTC CASSLGASGRAHEQYF
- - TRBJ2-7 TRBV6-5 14 TGTGCCAGCAGACCAACACTAGGTTCCTACGAGCAGTACTTC CASRPTLGSYEQYF
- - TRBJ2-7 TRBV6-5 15 TGTGCCAGCAGCTGGTCCGACACCCGTTTCTACGAGCAGTACTTC CASSWSDTRFYEQYF
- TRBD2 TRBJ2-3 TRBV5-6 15 TGTGCCAGCAGCCTCACTAGCGGGGTCACAGATACGCAGTATTTT CASSLTSGVTDTQYF
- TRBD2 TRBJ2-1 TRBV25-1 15 TGTGCCAGCTCTCTACTAGCGGGGACCCCCAATGAGCAGTTCTTC CASSLLAGTPNEQFF
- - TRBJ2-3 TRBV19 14 TGTGCCAGTAGTATAGTGCAGGGGCAAGATACGCAGTATTTT CASSIVQGQDTQYF
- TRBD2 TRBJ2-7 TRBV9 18 TGTGCCAGCAGCGTAGCAGGTAGCGGGGGGACTCCTACGGGCGAGCAGTACTTC CASSVAGSGGTPTGEQYF
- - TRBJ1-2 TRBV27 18 TGTGCCAGCAGTTTATCGTCCTTCGTCCCAGGTCTTTCCGGTGGCTACACCTTC CASSLSSFVPGLSGGYTF
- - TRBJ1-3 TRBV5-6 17 TGTGCCAGCAGCTTCTGGGGACTTCTCAGCTCTGGAAACACCATATATTTT CASSFWGLLSSGNTIYF
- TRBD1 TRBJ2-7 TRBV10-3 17 TGTGCCATCAGTGAGTTAGAGCCGGGACAGGGTACCTACGAGCAGTACTTC CAISELEPGQGTYEQYF
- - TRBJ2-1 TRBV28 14 TGTGCCAGCAGTTTAAGGGAGGTTCACAATGAGCAGTTCTTC CASSLREVHNEQFF
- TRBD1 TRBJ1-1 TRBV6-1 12 TGTGCCGCCCGGGACAGGGGCACTGAAGCTTTCTTT CAARDRGTEAFF
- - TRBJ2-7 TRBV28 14 TGTGCCAGCAGTTTCTTCCCCGGGGACTACGAGCAGTACTTC CASSFFPGDYEQYF
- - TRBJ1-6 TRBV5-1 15 TGCGCCAGCGCTGCGGCGGACAGTTTTAATTCACCCCTCCACTTT CASAAADSFNSPLHF
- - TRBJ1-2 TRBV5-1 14 TGCGCCAGCAGCTTGGACCCGGTTAGTTATGGCTACACCTTC CASSLDPVSYGYTF
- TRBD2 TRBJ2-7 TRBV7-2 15 TGTGCCAGCAGCCTATCCGTAGCGGGAGGCTACGAGCAGTACTTC CASSLSVAGGYEQYF
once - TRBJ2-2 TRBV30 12 TGTGCCTGGAGCCGGGGCACCGGGGAGCTGTTTTTT CAWSRGTGELFF
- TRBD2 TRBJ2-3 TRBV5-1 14 TGCGCCAGCAGCTCCCAGCGGGGGACAGATACGCAGTATTTT CASSSQRGTDTQYF
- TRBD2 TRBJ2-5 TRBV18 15 TGTGCCAGCTCACCGGGGACTAGCGGCCAAGAGACCCAGTACTTC CASSPGTSGQETQYF
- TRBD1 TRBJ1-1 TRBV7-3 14 TGTGCCAGCAGCAGTACAGGGGACGGCGCTGAAGCTTTCTTT CASSSTGDGAEAFF
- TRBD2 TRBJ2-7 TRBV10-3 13 TGTGCCACCCTAGCGGACCGAACGGCCGAGCAGTACTTC CATLADRTAEQYF
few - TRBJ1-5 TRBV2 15 TGTGCCAGCAGTGAACAGGGCCATAGCAATCAGCCCCAGCATTTT CASSEQGHSNQPQHF
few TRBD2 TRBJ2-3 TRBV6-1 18 TGTGCCAGCAGTGAAGCGGGACTAGCGGGGGGGCCCTCAGATACGCAGTATTTT CASSEAGLAGGPSDTQYF
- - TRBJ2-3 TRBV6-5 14 TGTGCCAGCAGTTACTCGCCGGGGAAGATAACGCAGTATTTT CASSYSPGKITQYF
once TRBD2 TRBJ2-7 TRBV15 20 TGTGCCACCAGCAGAGATTCTCGACTAGCGGGTGTCGCGGAGGGCTACGAGCAGTACTTC CATSRDSRLAGVAEGYEQYF
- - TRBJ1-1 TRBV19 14 TGTGCCAGTAGTCGTCCGGGCCAGCGGACTGAAGCTTTCTTT CASSRPGQRTEAFF
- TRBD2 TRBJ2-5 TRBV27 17 TGTGCCAGCAGTTTATCGAAGCGGGAGGGAGATCAAGAGACCCAGTACTTC CASSLSKREGDQETQYF
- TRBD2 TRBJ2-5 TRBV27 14 TGTGCCAGCAGTGGGTGGCGGGGGGGAGAGACCCAGTACTTC CASSGWRGGETQYF